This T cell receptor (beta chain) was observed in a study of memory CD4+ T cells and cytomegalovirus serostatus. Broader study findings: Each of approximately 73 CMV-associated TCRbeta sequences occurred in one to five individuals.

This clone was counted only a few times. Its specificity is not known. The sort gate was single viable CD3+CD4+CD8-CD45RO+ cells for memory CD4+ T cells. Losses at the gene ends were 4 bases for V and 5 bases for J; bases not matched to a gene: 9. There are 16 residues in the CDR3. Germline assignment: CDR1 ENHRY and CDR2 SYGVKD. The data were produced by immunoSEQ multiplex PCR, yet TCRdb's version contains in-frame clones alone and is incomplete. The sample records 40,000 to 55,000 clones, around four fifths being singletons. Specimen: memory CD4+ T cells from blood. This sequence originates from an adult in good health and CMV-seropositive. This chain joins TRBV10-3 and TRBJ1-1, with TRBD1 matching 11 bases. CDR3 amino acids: CAISGGTGGPYTEAFF. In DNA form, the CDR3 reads TGTGCCATCAGTGGAGGGACAGGGGGTCCGTATACTGAAGCTTTCTTT.